Below, one T cell receptor beta chain is given with its context. The data were taken from a study of T-cell memory formation after mild COVID-19. Trimming took 1 base from V and 3 from J, leaving 12 bases between them. Germline V gives CDR1 SGHNT, CDR2 YENEEA. The CDR3 runs to 15 residues. TCRdb re-derived calls from the 5' RACE reads in MiXCR, one entry per CDR3 protein. The sample has roughly 580,000 distinct CDR3 sequences, under 20% seen once; the top ten hold 12%. The sample consisted of PBMCs or a T cell subset sorted from them (not recorded which). The chain employs TRBV11-3 and TRBJ1-1; D gene unclear. This sequence was found in an adult woman who had mild COVID-19 (a few samples of this study predate the infection). Cell type and time point are not known. The CDR3 DNA reads TGTGCCAGCAGCTTAGTTTGGTCGAAGGACACTGAAGCTTTCTTT. Translation: CASSLVWSKDTEAFF.